This T cell receptor beta chain was retrieved from a study of blood T cell repertoires in COVID-19. Across the whole study: Sample material is recorded as cDNA or gDNA derived from T cells, B-cell-depleted T cells, or PBMCs.

This CDR3 spans 16 amino acids. CDR1 and CDR2 from the germline V gene are MNHEY and SVGEGT. V lost 6 bases and J lost 0, with 15 bases in between. Produced via immunoSEQ multiplex PCR; TCRdb's table is partial and in-frame only. The table includes about 140,000 clones, about 86% detected once. The chain joins TRBV6-2 or TRBV6-3 to TRBJ2-1, with a weak D call TRBD2 (6 bases). Material: peripheral blood. This sequence was found in a woman in her sixties or seventies with acute or convalescent COVID-19. The CDR3, as DNA: TGTGCCAGCAGCCCTAGTACCGGGAGCTCCTACAATGAGCAGTTCTTC. As protein: CASSPSTGSSYNEQFF.